This record concerns one T cell receptor (beta chain) sequence. The antigen is unknown. This specimen comes from a study of HIV-infected patients and healthy controls. Study-level findings and limits: A major limitation was that merely sixteen HIV-infected individuals were processed. Unequal distinct sequence numbers between patients and controls complicated comparisons. Compared with controls, mean Gini indices were significantly raised in HIV-infected repertoires, possibly indicating oligoclonality.

All unsorted peripheral T cells were captured because whole blood was used without fractionation. Germline V gene lookup returns CDR1 SGHVS and CDR2 FNYEAQ. This CDR3 has 15 amino acids. V shed 2 bases and J shed 3 bases, with 12 bases lying between them. cDNA was made from roughly 500 ng RNA using alpha and beta constant primers. Alpha and beta chain libraries were made separately by chain-specific third strand synthesis with multiplexing indices. TCRdb called the 5' RACE reads again in MiXCR, with one record for every CDR3 protein. The sample shows approximately 16,000 distinct CDR3 sequences, more than 8% of them seen only once.

Material: blood. This TCR was recovered from an adult in good health. J is TRBJ2-3 and V is TRBV7-6; D gene uncertain. CDR3 sequence (DNA): TGTGCCAGCAGCTTATTTACTGGGCCAACAGATACGCAGTATTTT. Its protein is CASSLFTGPTDTQYF.